The subject of this entry is one TCR beta chain. Its target is not known. The data stem from a study of T-cell memory formation after mild COVID-19. Study-wide findings and caveats: Clones shrinking from day 15 to 85 showed even CD4/CD8 mixes; later expanders tilted CD4+. For second-wave clones that peaked at day 37, SARS-CoV-2 specificity went unverified.

The TCR alpha and TCR beta cDNA libraries, bearing sample barcodes and UMIs, were generated by 5'RACE using constant-segment primers. In TCRdb, the 5' RACE reads were re-called with MiXCR into one record per CDR3 protein. The sample holds 200,000 to 300,000 distinct CDR3 sequences; approximately 16% are singletons and the top ten take around 20%. This CDR3 comprises 13 residues. The V gene lost 5 bases and the J gene lost 6 bases, with 11 bases spanning the gap. The V gene's germline CDR1 is SGHTA and CDR2 FQGTGA. What was sequenced was PBMCs or a T cell subset sorted from them (not recorded which). The sequence was obtained from a man aged 18 to 29 who had mild COVID-19 (a few samples of this study predate the infection). Cell type and time point are not known. The rearrangement uses TRBV7-3 and TRBJ1-5; maybe TRBD1 (5 bases). The CDR3 reads CASSATGGQPQHF. For the CDR3, the DNA is TGTGCCAGCAGCGCGACGGGGGGTCAGCCCCAGCATTTT.